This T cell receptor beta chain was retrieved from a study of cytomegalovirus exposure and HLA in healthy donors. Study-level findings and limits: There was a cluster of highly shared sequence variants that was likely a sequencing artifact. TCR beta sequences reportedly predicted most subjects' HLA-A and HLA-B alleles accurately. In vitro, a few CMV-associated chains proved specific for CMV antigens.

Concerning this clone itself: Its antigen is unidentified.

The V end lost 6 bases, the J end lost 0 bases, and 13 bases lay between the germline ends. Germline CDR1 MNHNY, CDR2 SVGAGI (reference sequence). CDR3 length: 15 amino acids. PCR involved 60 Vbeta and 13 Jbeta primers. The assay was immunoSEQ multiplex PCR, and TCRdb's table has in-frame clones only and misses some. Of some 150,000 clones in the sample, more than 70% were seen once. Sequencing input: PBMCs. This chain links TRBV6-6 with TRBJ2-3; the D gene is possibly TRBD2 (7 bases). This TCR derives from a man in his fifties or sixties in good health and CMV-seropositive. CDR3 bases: TGTGCCAGCAGCTTTGCGGGGGCTAGCACAGATACGCAGTATTTT. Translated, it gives CASSFAGASTDTQYF.